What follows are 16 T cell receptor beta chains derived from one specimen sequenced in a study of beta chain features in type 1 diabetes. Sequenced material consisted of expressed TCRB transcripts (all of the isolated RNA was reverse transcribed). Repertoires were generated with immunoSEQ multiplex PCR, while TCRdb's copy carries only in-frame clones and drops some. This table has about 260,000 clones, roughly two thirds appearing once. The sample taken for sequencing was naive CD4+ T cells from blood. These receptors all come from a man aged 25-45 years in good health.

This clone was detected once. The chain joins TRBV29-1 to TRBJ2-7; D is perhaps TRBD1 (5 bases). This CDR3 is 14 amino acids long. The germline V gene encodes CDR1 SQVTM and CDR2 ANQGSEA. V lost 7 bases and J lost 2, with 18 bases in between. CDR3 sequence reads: CSAGRQFPPYEQYF. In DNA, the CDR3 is TGCAGCGCCGGAAGACAGTTTCCCCCCTACGAGCAGTACTTC.

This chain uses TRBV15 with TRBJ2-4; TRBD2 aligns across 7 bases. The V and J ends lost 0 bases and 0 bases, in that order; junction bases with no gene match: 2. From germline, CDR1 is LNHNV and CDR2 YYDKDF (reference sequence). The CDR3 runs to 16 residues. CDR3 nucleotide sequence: TGTGCCACCAGCAGAGATTGGGGGGGAGCCAAAAACATTCAGTACTTC. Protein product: CATSRDWGGAKNIQYF.

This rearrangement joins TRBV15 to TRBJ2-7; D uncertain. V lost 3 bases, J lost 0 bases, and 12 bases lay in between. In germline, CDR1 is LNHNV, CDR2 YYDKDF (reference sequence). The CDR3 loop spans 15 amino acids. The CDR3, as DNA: TGTGCCACCAGCAGTCGAGGCGGATTCTCCTACGAGCAGTACTTC. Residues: CATSSRGGFSYEQYF.

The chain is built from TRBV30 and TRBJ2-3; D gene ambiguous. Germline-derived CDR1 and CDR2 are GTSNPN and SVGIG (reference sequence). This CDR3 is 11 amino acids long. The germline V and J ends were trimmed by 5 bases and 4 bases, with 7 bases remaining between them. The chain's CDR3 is CAWHDADTQYF. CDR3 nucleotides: TGTGCCTGGCACGACGCAGATACGCAGTATTTT.

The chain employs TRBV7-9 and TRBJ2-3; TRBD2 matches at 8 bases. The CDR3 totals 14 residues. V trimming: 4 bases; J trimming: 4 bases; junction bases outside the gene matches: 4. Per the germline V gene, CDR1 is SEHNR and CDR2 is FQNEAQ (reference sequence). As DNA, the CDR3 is TGTGCCAGCAGCTCCGGGACTAGTGCAGATACGCAGTATTTT. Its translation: CASSSGTSADTQYF.

For the CDR3, the DNA is TGTGCCAGCAGTCTCATAAAGTTGACAGCCGGCTCCTACGAGCAGTACTTC. Protein: CASSLIKLTAGSYEQYF. V and J are TRBV27 and TRBJ2-7; the D gene is possibly TRBD1 (5 bases). Looked up from germline, CDR1 is MNHEY and CDR2 is SMNVEV (reference sequence). The CDR3 length is 17 residues. Trimming stripped 5 bases from V and 0 bases from J, with 20 bases between.

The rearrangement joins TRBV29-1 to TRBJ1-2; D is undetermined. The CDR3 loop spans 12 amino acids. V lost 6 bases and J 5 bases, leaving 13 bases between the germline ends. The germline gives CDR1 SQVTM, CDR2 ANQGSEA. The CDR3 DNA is TGCAGCGTACGAGTAACCTTATATGGCTACACCTTC. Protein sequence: CSVRVTLYGYTF.

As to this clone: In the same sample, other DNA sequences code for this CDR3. CDR3 region: CASSQGTSGNTGELFF. CDR3 bases: TGCGCCAGCAGCCAAGGGACTAGCGGAAACACCGGGGAGCTGTTTTTT. V and J are TRBV4-3 and TRBJ2-2, with TRBD2 matching over 10 bases. The CDR3 is 16 amino acids. Germline V CDR1 and CDR2: LGHNA, YSLEER. Trimming removed 1 base from V and 2 bases from J; junction bases left unmatched: 1.

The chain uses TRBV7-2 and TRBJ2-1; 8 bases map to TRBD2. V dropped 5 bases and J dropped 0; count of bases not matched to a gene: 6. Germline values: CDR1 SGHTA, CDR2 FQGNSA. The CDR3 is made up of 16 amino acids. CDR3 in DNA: TGTGCCAGCAGCCCAGTAGCGGGACTCTCCTACAATGAGCAGTTCTTC. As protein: CASSPVAGLSYNEQFF.

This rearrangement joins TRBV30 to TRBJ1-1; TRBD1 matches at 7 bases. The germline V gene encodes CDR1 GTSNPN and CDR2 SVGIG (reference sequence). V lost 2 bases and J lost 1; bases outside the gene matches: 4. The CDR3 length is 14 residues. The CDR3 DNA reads TGTGCCTGGAGTTTGGGGACAGCGAACACTGAAGCTTTCTTT. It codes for CAWSLGTANTEAFF.

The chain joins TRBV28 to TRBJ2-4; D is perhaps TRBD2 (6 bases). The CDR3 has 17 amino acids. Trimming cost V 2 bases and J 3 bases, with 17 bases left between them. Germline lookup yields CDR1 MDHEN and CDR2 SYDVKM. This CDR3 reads CASSLKRLALDKNIQYF. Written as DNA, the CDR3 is TGTGCCAGCAGTTTAAAGAGGCTAGCGTTAGACAAAAACATTCAGTACTTC.

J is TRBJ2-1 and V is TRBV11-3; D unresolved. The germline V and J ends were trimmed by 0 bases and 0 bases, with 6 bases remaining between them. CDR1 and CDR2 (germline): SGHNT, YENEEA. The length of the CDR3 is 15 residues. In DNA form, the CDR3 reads TGTGCCAGCAGCTTAGAAGGCACCTCCTACAATGAGCAGTTCTTC. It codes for CASSLEGTSYNEQFF.

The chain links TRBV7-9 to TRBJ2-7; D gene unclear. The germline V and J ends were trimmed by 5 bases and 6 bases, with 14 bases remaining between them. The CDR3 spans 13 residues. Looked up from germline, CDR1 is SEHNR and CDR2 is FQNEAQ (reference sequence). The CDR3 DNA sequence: TGTGCCAGCAGCCAAACTACAGCCGGCGAGCAGTACTTC. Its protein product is CASSQTTAGEQYF.

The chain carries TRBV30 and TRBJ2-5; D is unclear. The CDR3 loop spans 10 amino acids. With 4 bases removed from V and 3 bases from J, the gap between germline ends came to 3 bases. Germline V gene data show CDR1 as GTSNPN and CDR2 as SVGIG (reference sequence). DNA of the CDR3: TGTGCCTGGAAAGAAGAGACCCAGTACTTC. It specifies CAWKEETQYF.

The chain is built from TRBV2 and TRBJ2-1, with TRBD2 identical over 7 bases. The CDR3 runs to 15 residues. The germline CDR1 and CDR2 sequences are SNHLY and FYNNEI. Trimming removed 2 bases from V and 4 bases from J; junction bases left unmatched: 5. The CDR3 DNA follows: TGTGCCAGCAGTGAAACACTAGCGAATTACAATGAGCAGTTCTTC. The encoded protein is CASSETLANYNEQFF. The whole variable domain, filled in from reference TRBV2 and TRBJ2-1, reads EPEVTQTPSHQVTQMGQEVILRCVPISNHLYFYWYRQILGQKVEFLVSFYNNEISEKSEIFDDQFSVERPDGSNFTLKIRSTKLEDSAMYFCASSETLANYNEQFFGPGTRLTVL.

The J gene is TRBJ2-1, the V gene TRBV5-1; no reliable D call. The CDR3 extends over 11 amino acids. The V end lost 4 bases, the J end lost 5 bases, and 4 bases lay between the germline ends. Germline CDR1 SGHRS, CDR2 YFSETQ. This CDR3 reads CASSKDNEQFF. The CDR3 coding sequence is TGCGCCAGCAGCAAGGACAATGAGCAGTTCTTC.